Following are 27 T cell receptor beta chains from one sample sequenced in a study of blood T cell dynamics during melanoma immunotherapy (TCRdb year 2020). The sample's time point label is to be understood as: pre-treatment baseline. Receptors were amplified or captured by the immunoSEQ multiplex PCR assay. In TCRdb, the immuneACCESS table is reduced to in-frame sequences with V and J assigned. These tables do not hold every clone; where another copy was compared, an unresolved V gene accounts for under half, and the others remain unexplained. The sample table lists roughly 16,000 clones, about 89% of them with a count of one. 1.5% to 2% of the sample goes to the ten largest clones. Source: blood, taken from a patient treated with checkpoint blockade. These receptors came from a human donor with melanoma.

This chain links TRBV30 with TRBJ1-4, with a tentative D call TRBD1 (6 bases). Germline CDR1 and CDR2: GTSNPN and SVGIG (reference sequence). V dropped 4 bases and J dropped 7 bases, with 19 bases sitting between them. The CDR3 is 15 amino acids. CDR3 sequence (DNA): TGTGCCTGGAATACGGGGGCCCAGGGGAGTGAAAAACTGTTTTTT. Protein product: CAWNTGAQGSEKLFF.

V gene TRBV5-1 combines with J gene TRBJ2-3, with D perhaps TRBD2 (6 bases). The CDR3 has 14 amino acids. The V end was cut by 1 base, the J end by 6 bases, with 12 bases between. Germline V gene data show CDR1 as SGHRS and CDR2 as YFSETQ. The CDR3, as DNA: TGCGCCAGCAGCTTGTTGCGGGATGGGGATACGCAGTATTTT. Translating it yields CASSLLRDGDTQYF. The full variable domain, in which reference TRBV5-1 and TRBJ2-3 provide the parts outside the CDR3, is KAGVTQTPRYLIKTRGQQVTLSCSPISGHRSVSWYQQTPGQGLQFLFEYFSETQRNKGNFPGRFSGRQFSNSRSEMNVSTLELGDSALYLCASSLLRDGDTQYFGPGTRLTVL.

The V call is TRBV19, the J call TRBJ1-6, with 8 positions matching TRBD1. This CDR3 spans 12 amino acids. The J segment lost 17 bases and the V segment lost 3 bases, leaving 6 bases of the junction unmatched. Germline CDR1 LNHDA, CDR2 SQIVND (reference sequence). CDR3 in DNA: TGTGCCAGTAGTATGGGACAGGTCCCCATCCACTTT. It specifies CASSMGQVPIHF.

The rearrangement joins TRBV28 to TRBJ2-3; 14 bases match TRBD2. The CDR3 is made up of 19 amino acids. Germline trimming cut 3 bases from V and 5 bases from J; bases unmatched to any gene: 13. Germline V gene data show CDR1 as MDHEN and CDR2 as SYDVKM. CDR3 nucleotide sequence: TGTGCCAGCAGTTTCTCTGCCGGGACTAGCGGGAGTCCGGGAGATACGCAGTATTTT. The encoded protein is CASSFSAGTSGSPGDTQYF. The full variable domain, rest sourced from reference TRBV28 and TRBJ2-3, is DVKVTQSSRYLVKRTGEKVFLECVQDMDHENMFWYRQDPGLGLRLIYFSYDVKMKEKGDIPEGYSVSREKKERFSLILESASTNQTSMYLCASSFSAGTSGSPGDTQYFGPGTRLTVL.

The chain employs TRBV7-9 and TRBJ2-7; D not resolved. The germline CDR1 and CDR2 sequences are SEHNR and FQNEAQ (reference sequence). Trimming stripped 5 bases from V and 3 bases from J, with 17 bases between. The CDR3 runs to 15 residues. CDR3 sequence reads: CASSPSRQPVYEQYF. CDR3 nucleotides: TGTGCCAGCAGCCCCTCTCGCCAGCCCGTCTACGAGCAGTACTTC. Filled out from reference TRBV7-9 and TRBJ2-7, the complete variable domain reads DTGVSQNPRHKITKRGQNVTFRCDPISEHNRLYWYRQTLGQGPEFLTYFQNEAQLEKSRLLSDRFSAERPKGSFSTLEIQRTEQGDSAMYLCASSPSRQPVYEQYFGPGTRLTVT.

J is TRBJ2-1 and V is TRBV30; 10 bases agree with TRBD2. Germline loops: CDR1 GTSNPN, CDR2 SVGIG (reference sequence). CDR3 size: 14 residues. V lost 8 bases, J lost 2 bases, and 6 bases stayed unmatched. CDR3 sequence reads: CAGTGLAPYNEQFF. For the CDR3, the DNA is TGTGCCGGCACGGGACTAGCGCCCTACAATGAGCAGTTCTTC.

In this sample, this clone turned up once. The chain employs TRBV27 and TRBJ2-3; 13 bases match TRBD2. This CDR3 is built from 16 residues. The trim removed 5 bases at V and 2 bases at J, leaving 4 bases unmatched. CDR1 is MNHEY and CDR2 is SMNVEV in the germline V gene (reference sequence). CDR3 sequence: CASSPLAGGLTDTQYF. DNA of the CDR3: TGTGCCAGCAGTCCACTAGCGGGAGGGCTCACAGATACGCAGTATTTT.

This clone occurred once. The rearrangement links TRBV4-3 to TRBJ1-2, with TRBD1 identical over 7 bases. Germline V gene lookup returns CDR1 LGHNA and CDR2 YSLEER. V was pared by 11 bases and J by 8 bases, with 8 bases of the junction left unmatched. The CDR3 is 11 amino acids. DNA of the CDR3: TGCGCCTCCAGGGGGGCGGAAGGCTACACCTTC. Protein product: CASRGAEGYTF.

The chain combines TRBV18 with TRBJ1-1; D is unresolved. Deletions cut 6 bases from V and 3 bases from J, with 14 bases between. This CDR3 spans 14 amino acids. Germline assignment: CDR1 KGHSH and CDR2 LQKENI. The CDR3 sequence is CASSRSGWDTEAFF. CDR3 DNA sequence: TGTGCCAGCTCTCGATCTGGATGGGACACTGAAGCTTTCTTT.

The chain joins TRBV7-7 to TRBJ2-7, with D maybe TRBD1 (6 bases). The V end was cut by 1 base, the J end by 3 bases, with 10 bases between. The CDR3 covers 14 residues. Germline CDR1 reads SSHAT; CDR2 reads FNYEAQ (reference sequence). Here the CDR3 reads CASSLGQENYEQYF. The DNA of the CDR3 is TGTGCCAGCAGCTTAGGACAGGAGAACTACGAGCAGTACTTC.

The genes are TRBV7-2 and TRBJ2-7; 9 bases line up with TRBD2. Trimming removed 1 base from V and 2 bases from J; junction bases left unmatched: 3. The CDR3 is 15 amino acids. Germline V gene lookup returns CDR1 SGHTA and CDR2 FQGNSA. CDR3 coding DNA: TGTGCCAGCAGCTTAGTTCTAGCGGGGCCCTACGAGCAGTACTTC. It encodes CASSLVLAGPYEQYF.

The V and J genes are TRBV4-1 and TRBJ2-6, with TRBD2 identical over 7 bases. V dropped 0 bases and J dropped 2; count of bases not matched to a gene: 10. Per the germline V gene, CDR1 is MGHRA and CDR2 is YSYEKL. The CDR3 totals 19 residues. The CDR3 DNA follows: TGCGCCAGCAGCCAAGAAGGGGAGGGGCAGTGGACTGGGGCCAACGTCCTGACTTTC. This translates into CASSQEGEGQWTGANVLTF.

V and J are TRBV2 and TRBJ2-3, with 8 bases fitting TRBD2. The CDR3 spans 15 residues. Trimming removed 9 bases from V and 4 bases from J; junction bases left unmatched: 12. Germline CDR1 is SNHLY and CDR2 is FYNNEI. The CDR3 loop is CASRRGVGFADTQYF. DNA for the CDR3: TGTGCCAGTCGGCGGGGGGTTGGATTCGCAGATACGCAGTATTTT.

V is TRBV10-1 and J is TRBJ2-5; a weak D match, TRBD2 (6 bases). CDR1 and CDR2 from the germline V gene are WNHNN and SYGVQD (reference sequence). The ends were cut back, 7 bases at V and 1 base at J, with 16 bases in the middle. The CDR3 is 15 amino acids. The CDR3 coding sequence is TGCGCCAGCACAATTCCGGGGGAATCCCAAGAGACCCAGTACTTC. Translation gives CASTIPGESQETQYF.

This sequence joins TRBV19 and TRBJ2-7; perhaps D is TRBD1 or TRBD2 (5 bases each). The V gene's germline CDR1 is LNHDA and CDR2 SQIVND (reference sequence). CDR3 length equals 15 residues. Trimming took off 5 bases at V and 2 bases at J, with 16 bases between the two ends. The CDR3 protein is CASSFKGTVPYEQYF. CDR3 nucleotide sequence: TGTGCCAGTAGTTTTAAAGGGACCGTCCCCTACGAGCAGTACTTC.

The CDR3 protein is CASSELDYNSPLHF. The CDR3 DNA reads as TGTGCCAGCAGTGAATTGGATTATAATTCACCCCTCCACTTT. The chain recombines TRBV25-1 with TRBJ1-6; D gene uncertain. V was clipped by 1 base and J by 4 bases, with 5 bases between them. The germline V gene encodes CDR1 MGHDK and CDR2 SYGVNS. The CDR3 runs to 14 residues.

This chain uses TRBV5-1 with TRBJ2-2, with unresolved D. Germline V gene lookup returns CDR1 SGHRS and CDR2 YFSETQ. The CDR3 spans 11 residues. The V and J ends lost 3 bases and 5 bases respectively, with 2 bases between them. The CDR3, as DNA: TGCGCCAGCAGCTATACCGGGGAGCTGTTTTTT. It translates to CASSYTGELFF.

In DNA form, the CDR3 reads TGTGCCAGCTCACCCGGGACGGCGAATAACTATGGCTACACCTTC. This sequence encodes CASSPGTANNYGYTF. The rearrangement joins TRBV18 to TRBJ1-2; D is perhaps TRBD1 (5 bases). CDR1 is KGHSH, CDR2 LQKENI, per germline. The CDR3 is 15 residues long. Trimming left V 3 bases short and J 1 base short, with 12 bases between.

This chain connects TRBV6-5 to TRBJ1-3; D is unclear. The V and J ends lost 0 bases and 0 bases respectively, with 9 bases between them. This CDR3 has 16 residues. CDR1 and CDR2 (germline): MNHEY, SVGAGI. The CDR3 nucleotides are TGTGCCAGCAGTTACTCAGGACTGAACTCTGGAAACACCATATATTTT. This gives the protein CASSYSGLNSGNTIYF.

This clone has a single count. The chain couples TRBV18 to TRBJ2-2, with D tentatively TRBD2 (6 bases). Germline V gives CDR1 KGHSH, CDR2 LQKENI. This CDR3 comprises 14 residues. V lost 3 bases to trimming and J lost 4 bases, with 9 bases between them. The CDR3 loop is CASSPRRGTGELFF. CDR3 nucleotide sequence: TGTGCCAGCTCACCGAGGAGGGGCACCGGGGAGCTGTTTTTT.

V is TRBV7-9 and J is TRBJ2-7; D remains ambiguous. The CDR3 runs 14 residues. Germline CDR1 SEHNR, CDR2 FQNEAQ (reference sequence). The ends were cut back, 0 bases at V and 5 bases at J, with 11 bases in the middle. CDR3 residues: CASSLAGGNNEQYF. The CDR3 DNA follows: TGTGCCAGCAGCTTAGCCGGCGGAAATAACGAGCAGTACTTC.

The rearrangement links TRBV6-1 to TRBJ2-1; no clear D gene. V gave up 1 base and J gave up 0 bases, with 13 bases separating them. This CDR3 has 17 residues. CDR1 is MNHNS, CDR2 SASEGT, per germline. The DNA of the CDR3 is TGTGCCAGCAGTGAAGATTGGCGGTCGAGCTCCTACAATGAGCAGTTCTTC. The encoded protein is CASSEDWRSSSYNEQFF.

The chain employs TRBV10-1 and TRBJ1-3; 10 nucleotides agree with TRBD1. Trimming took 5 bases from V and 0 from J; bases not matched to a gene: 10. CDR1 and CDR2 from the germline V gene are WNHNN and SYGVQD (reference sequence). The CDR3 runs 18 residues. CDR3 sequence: CASSRQGALLSSGNTIYF. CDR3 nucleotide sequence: TGCGCCAGCAGTCGACAGGGGGCGCTCCTAAGCTCTGGAAACACCATATATTTT.

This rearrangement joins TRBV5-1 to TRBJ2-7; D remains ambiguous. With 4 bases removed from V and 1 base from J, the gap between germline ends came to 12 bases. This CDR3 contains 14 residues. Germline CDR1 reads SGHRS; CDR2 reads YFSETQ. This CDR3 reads CASSPRDLSYEQYF. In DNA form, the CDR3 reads TGCGCCAGCAGCCCGAGAGATCTATCCTACGAGCAGTACTTC.

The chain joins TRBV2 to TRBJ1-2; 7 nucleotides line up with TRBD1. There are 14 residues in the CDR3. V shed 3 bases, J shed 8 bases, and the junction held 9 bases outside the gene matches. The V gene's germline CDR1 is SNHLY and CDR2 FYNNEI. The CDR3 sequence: CASSDRGILWGYTF. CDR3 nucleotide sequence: TGTGCCAGCAGTGACAGGGGGATTCTCTGGGGCTACACCTTC.

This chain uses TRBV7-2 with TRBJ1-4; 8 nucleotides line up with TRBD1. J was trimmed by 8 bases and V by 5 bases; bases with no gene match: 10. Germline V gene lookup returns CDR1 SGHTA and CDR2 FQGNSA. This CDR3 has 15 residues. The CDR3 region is CASSKGPDRAEKLFF. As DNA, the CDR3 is TGTGCCAGCAGCAAAGGTCCGGACAGGGCGGAAAAACTGTTTTTT.

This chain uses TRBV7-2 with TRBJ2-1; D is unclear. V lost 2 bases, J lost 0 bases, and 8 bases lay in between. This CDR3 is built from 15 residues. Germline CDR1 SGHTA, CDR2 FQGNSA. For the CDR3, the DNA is TGTGCCAGCAGCTTAAGAACAGCCTCCTACAATGAGCAGTTCTTC. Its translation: CASSLRTASYNEQFF.